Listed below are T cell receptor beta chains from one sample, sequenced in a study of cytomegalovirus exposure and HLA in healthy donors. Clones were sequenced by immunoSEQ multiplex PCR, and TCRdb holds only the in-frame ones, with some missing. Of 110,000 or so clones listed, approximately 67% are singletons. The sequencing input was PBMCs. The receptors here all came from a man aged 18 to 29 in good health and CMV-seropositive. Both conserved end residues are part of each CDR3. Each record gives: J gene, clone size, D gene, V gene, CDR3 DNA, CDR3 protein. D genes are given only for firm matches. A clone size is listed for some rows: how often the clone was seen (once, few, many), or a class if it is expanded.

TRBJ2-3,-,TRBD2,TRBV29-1,TGCAGCGCTCCGCGCGGGGGGGGAGCCACAGATACGCAGTATTTT,CSAPRGGGATDTQYF
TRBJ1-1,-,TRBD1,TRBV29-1,TGCAGCGTTGAAAGGTGGGGGACAGGGGATGGCACTGAAGCTTTCTTT,CSVERWGTGDGTEAFF
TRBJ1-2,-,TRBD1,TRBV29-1,TGCAGCGTTGAGGGGGAAGGACAGGGAAAAAAGTATGGCTACACCTTC,CSVEGEGQGKKYGYTF
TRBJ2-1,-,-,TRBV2,TGTGCCAGCAGGGAAGGGGGGGGTGAGCAGTTCTTC,CASREGGGEQFF
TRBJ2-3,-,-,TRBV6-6,TGTGCCAGCAGACCACTCCAGGCGACAGATACGCAGTATTTT,CASRPLQATDTQYF
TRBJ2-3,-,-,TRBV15,TGTGCCACCAGCAGAGGCGGAGGCCAGCCTCGCACAGATACGCAGTATTTT,CATSRGGGQPRTDTQYF
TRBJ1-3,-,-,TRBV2,TGTGCCAGCAGTGAATCGGAGGCCTCTGGAAACACCATATATTTT,CASSESEASGNTIYF
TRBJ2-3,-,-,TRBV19,TGTGCCAGTAGTACGTCTGATTCGGGATCAGATACGCAGTATTTT,CASSTSDSGSDTQYF
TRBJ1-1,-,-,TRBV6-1,TGTGCCAGCAGTGAAGTCAAGGGGGGGCGGGGAGCTTTCTTT,CASSEVKGGRGAFF
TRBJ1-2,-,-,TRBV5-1,TGCGCCAGCAGCTTAGCGGGAAGAAGTGGCTACACCTTC,CASSLAGRSGYTF
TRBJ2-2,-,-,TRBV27,TGTGCCAGCAGTTTATCATCGGGCGGGGAGCTGTTTTTT,CASSLSSGGELFF
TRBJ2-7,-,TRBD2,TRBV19,TGTGCCAGTAGTACTGCTAGCGGAGCCTCCTACGAGCAGTACTTC,CASSTASGASYEQYF
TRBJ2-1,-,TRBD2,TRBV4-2,TGTGCCAGCAGCGTATCCGGGACTAGCGGGGGGGGCGCCTACAATGAGCAGTTCTTC,CASSVSGTSGGGAYNEQFF
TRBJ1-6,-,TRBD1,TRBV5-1,TGCGCCAGCAGTACCCCGGGACAGGGGGACCCGGCCCTCCACTTT,CASSTPGQGDPALHF
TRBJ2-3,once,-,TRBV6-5,TGTGCCAGCAGCCGGGACTTCTCTAGCACAGATACGCAGTATTTT,CASSRDFSSTDTQYF
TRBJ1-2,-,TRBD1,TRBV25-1,TGTGCCAGCAGTCCCCAGGGGGGCGCCTTTGGCTACACCTTC,CASSPQGGAFGYTF
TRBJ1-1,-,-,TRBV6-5,TGTGCCAGCACTCGCACCGGGGGGTCCACTGAAGCTTTCTTT,CASTRTGGSTEAFF
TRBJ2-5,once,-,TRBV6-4,TGTGCCAGCAGTTATCGGTCTAGTTTTCGAGAGACCCAGTACTTC,CASSYRSSFRETQYF
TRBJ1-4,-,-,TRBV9,TGTGCCAGCAGCTCTCAGGGGTGGATGGGTGAAAAACTGTTTTTT,CASSSQGWMGEKLFF
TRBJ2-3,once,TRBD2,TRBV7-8,TGTGCCAGCTATCGGGCTAGCGGGGGGGCGCCAGATACGCAGTATTTT,CASYRASGGAPDTQYF
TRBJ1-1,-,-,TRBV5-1,TGCGCCAGCAGACCTCTCCAGGGGCCTATGAGGACTGAAGCTTTCTTT,CASRPLQGPMRTEAFF
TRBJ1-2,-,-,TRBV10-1,TGCGCCAGCAGTGCCGCCACCGGGAGTGGCTACACCTTC,CASSAATGSGYTF
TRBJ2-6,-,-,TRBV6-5,TGTGCCAGCAGTTACTCCTCAGCTGGGGCCAACGTCCTGACTTTC,CASSYSSAGANVLTF
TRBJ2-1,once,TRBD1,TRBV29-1,TGCAGCGTTGACAGGGGGTACAATGAGCAGTTCTTC,CSVDRGYNEQFF
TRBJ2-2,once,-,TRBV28,TGTGCCAGCATACGGGGTTCGTTTAGGACGGGGGAGCTGTTTTTT,CASIRGSFRTGELFF
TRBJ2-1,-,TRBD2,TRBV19,TGTGCCAGTAGACTAGCGGGGGGCTCTTCTTCCTACAATGAGCAGTTCTTC,CASRLAGGSSSYNEQFF
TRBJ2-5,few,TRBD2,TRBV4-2,TGTGCCAGCAGCCAAAAAACTAGCGGGGTTGGGGGGGAGACCCAGTACTTC,CASSQKTSGVGGETQYF
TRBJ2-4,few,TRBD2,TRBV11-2,TGTGCCAGCAGCTTAGACCCGGTGCTAGCGGGGGTTCTAGCCAAAAACATTCAGTACTTC,CASSLDPVLAGVLAKNIQYF
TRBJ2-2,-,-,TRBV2,TGTGCCAGCAGTGATCAGGGGGGCGGCGGGGAGCTGTTTTTT,CASSDQGGGGELFF
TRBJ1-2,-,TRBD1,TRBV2,TGTGCCAGCACTCGGGTCAGGGACAGGGACGGCTACACCTTC,CASTRVRDRDGYTF
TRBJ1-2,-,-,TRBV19,TGTGCCAGTAGCATAGAAGGGGGTTCTAACTATGGCTACACCTTC,CASSIEGGSNYGYTF
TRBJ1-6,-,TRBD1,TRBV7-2,TGTGCCAGCAGCTTAGGGGACAGCTTAGCACCCCTCCACTTT,CASSLGDSLAPLHF
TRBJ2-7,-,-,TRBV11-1,TGTGCCAGCAGCTTAGGCCAGTCGCTAGGATCCTACGAGCAGTACTTC,CASSLGQSLGSYEQYF
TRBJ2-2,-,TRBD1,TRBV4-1,TGCGCCAGCAGGGGGACAGGGCAATCGAGTTTGACCGGGGAGCTGTTTTTT,CASRGTGQSSLTGELFF
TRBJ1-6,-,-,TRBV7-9,TGTGCCAGCAGACCAGGGACACTTAATTCACCCCTCCACTTT,CASRPGTLNSPLHF
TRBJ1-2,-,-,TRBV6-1,TGTGCCAGCTTGTGGCGGGGAAAGGTCTATGGCTACACCTTC,CASLWRGKVYGYTF
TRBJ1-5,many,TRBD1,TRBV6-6,TGTGCCAGCAGTTCGACAGGGACTAGCAATCAGCCCCAGCATTTT,CASSSTGTSNQPQHF
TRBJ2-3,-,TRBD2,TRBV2,TGTGCCAGCAGAGTCTTAGGGACTAGCTTCACAGATACGCAGTATTTT,CASRVLGTSFTDTQYF
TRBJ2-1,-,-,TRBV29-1,TGCAGCGTTGAAGATCGCCTAACTTGGAATGAGCAGTTCTTC,CSVEDRLTWNEQFF
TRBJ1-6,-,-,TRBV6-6,TGTGCCAGCGGCGGCGGGGCGGGAAGACCCCTCCACTTT,CASGGGAGRPLHF
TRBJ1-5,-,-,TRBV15,TGTGCCACCAGCAGAGATGGCAGGGGCTCCGCCAATCAGCCCCAGCATTTT,CATSRDGRGSANQPQHF
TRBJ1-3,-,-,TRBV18,TGTGCCAGCTCACGTCAGCCCGGGGACTCTGGAAACACCATATATTTT,CASSRQPGDSGNTIYF
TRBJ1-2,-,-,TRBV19,TGTGCCAGTAGTATTACCCAGGGTTCTGGCTACACCTTC,CASSITQGSGYTF
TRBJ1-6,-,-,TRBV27,TGTGCCAGCACGAGTACAAACAGGGTTCGGAATTCACCCCTCCACTTT,CASTSTNRVRNSPLHF
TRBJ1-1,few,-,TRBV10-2,TGCGCCACCAAACCTCCTCTGATGACAGTGGGAACTGAAGCTTTCTTT,CATKPPLMTVGTEAFF